This record concerns one T cell receptor beta chain sequence. Antigen unknown. Patients selected for sequencing had displayed CD8+CD57+ cell expansion by flow cytometry. Unmatched junction bases numbered 5, after V lost 6 bases and J lost 4 bases. Per germline, CDR1 PRHDT and CDR2 FYEKMQ (reference sequence). The CDR3 sequence is 15 residues long. This sample was included in a study of CD8+CD57+ T cells in acquired aplastic anemia. Study at large: Sorting CD4+ and CD8+ cells gave DNA averaging around 3 ug.

Template material for TCR beta VDJ and CDR3 profiling consisted of genomic DNA. TCRdb re-called the reads through MiXCR, storing one row per CDR3 protein. Of about 240,000 distinct CDR3 sequences in the sample, around half were seen once. Study findings and constraints: Some 28 CD8+ CDR3 sequences occurred in both the patients and the controls.

Material for sequencing was sorted CD4+, CD8+, or CD8+CD57+ T cells (not recorded which) from PBMCs. The chain combines TRBV13 with TRBJ2-5, with 13 bases that match TRBD2. The receptor was derived from a human donor with aplastic anemia. In nucleotides, the CDR3 is TGTGCCAGCAGGTCAGGGACTAGCGGGGTAGAGACCCAGTACTTC. This encodes CASRSGTSGVETQYF. The full variable domain, its missing parts supplied by reference TRBV13 and TRBJ2-5, is AAGVIQSPRHLIKEKRETATLKCYPIPRHDTVYWYQQGPGQDPQFLISFYEKMQSDKGSIPDRFSAQQFSDYHSELNMSSLELGDSALYFCASRSGTSGVETQYFGPGTRLLVL.